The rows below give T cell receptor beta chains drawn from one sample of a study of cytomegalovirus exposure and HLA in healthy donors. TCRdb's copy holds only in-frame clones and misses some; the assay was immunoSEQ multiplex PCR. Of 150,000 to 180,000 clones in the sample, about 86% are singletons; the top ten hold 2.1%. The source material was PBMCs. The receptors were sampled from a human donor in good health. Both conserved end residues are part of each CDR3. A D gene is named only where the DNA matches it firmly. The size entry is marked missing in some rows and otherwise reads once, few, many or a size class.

CDR3aa: CASSIKLFTGELFF
CDR3nt: TGTGCCAGTAGTATAAAACTATTCACCGGGGAGCTGTTTTTT
d_gene: -
abundance: -
j_gene: TRBJ2-2
v_gene: TRBV19

CDR3aa: CASSPFVDSAIYEQYF
CDR3nt: TGTGCCAGCAGCCCCTTCGTGGACAGTGCAATCTACGAGCAGTACTTC
d_gene: -
abundance: -
j_gene: TRBJ2-7
v_gene: TRBV5-4

CDR3aa: CASDLQTGGNSPLHF
CDR3nt: TGTGCCAGCGACCTACAGACAGGGGGCAATTCACCCCTCCACTTT
d_gene: TRBD1
abundance: -
j_gene: TRBJ1-6
v_gene: TRBV2

CDR3aa: CASSFGGLQYNEQFF
CDR3nt: TGTGCCAGCAGTTTTGGGGGACTGCAATACAATGAGCAGTTCTTC
d_gene: -
abundance: -
j_gene: TRBJ2-1
v_gene: TRBV27

CDR3aa: CASSVKSAGELFF
CDR3nt: TGTGCCAGCAGCGTGAAGAGCGCCGGGGAGCTGTTTTTT
d_gene: -
abundance: -
j_gene: TRBJ2-2
v_gene: TRBV9

CDR3aa: CASRLAGASDEQYF
CDR3nt: TGTGCCAGCAGACTAGCGGGGGCTTCGGACGAGCAGTACTTC
d_gene: TRBD2
abundance: -
j_gene: TRBJ2-7
v_gene: TRBV5-4

CDR3aa: CASSQQGTLQETQYF
CDR3nt: TGTGCCAGCAGCCAACAGGGGACCCTCCAGGAGACCCAGTACTTC
d_gene: -
abundance: -
j_gene: TRBJ2-5
v_gene: TRBV14

CDR3aa: CASSVPGSPLHF
CDR3nt: TGTGCCAGCAGCGTTCCAGGTTCACCCCTCCACTTT
d_gene: -
abundance: -
j_gene: TRBJ1-6
v_gene: TRBV9

CDR3aa: CASSLVPGLAGSGELFF
CDR3nt: TGTGCCAGCAGTTTAGTTCCGGGACTAGCGGGATCCGGGGAGCTGTTTTTT
d_gene: TRBD2
abundance: -
j_gene: TRBJ2-2
v_gene: TRBV27

CDR3aa: CSVVGGAGANVLTF
CDR3nt: TGCAGCGTTGTCGGCGGGGCAGGGGCCAACGTCCTGACTTTC
d_gene: -
abundance: -
j_gene: TRBJ2-6
v_gene: TRBV29-1

CDR3aa: CASSDVKFSYNEQFF
CDR3nt: TGTGCCAGCAGTGATGTAAAGTTCAGCTACAATGAGCAGTTCTTC
d_gene: -
abundance: -
j_gene: TRBJ2-1
v_gene: TRBV2

CDR3aa: CASSRSASLSTNEKLFF
CDR3nt: TGTGCCAGCTCACGGAGCGCAAGCCTATCCACTAATGAAAAACTGTTTTTT
d_gene: -
abundance: -
j_gene: TRBJ1-4
v_gene: TRBV18

CDR3aa: CASSKTAGVDGYTF
CDR3nt: TGTGCCAGCAGCAAAACCGCAGGGGTCGATGGCTACACCTTC
d_gene: -
abundance: -
j_gene: TRBJ1-2
v_gene: TRBV6-5

CDR3aa: CASSLEWDSSYNEQFF
CDR3nt: TGTGCCAGCAGCCTGGAGTGGGACAGCTCCTACAATGAGCAGTTCTTC
d_gene: TRBD1
abundance: -
j_gene: TRBJ2-1
v_gene: TRBV5-4

CDR3aa: CASRAGQVLSYEQYF
CDR3nt: TGTGCCAGCAGAGCGGGGCAGGTCCTATCCTACGAGCAGTACTTC
d_gene: TRBD2
abundance: -
j_gene: TRBJ2-7
v_gene: TRBV7-2

CDR3aa: CASSPGQPGGPQHF
CDR3nt: TGTGCCAGCAGCCCTGGACAGCCAGGTGGGCCCCAGCATTTT
d_gene: -
abundance: -
j_gene: TRBJ1-5
v_gene: TRBV7-2

CDR3aa: CASSFGTGRVYGYTF
CDR3nt: TGTGCCAGCAGTTTCGGGACAGGGCGAGTCTATGGCTACACCTTC
d_gene: TRBD1
abundance: -
j_gene: TRBJ1-2
v_gene: TRBV27

CDR3aa: CASGLGGQGYGYTF
CDR3nt: TGTGCTAGTGGTTTAGGAGGACAGGGCTATGGCTACACCTTC
d_gene: TRBD1
abundance: -
j_gene: TRBJ1-2
v_gene: TRBV12-5

CDR3aa: CASRRLAGNTGELFF
CDR3nt: TGCGCCAGCAGACGGCTAGCGGGCAACACCGGGGAGCTGTTTTTT
d_gene: TRBD2
abundance: once
j_gene: TRBJ2-2
v_gene: TRBV4-1

CDR3aa: CASSELTSGPQGNIQYF
CDR3nt: TGTGCCAGCAGTGAATTGACTAGCGGACCCCAAGGGAACATTCAGTACTTC
d_gene: TRBD2
abundance: few
j_gene: TRBJ2-4
v_gene: TRBV2

CDR3aa: CASSIGLADTQYF
CDR3nt: TGTGCCAGTAGTATAGGGCTGGCAGATACGCAGTATTTT
d_gene: -
abundance: -
j_gene: TRBJ2-3
v_gene: TRBV19

CDR3aa: CAWRGGMSYGYTF
CDR3nt: TGTGCCTGGAGGGGCGGGATGAGCTATGGCTACACCTTC
d_gene: -
abundance: -
j_gene: TRBJ1-2
v_gene: TRBV30

CDR3aa: CATSSLYIGGNTEAFF
CDR3nt: TGTGCCACCAGCAGCCTTTATATAGGGGGGAACACTGAAGCTTTCTTT
d_gene: -
abundance: -
j_gene: TRBJ1-1
v_gene: TRBV15

CDR3aa: CASSGDTGYSGANVLTF
CDR3nt: TGTGCCAGCAGCGGGGACACAGGGTACTCTGGGGCCAACGTCCTGACTTTC
d_gene: -
abundance: -
j_gene: TRBJ2-6
v_gene: TRBV9

CDR3aa: CASSVREGLGDTQYF
CDR3nt: TGTGCCAGCAGCGTACGGGAGGGCTTGGGAGATACGCAGTATTTT
d_gene: TRBD2
abundance: -
j_gene: TRBJ2-3
v_gene: TRBV9

CDR3aa: CASSDIQGHNEQFF
CDR3nt: TGTGCCAGCAGTGATATACAGGGCCACAATGAGCAGTTCTTC
d_gene: -
abundance: -
j_gene: TRBJ2-1
v_gene: TRBV2

CDR3aa: CASSLIRGTEAFF
CDR3nt: TGTGCCAGCAGCTTGATCAGGGGCACTGAAGCTTTCTTT
d_gene: -
abundance: -
j_gene: TRBJ1-1
v_gene: TRBV7-2

CDR3aa: CASSPGLGGTSGYTF
CDR3nt: TGCGCCAGCAGCCCTGGTCTGGGGGGTACAAGTGGCTACACCTTC
d_gene: -
abundance: -
j_gene: TRBJ1-2
v_gene: TRBV4-1

CDR3aa: CASSTIQGYTEAFF
CDR3nt: TGTGCCAGCAGTACAATACAGGGCTACACTGAAGCTTTCTTT
d_gene: -
abundance: few
j_gene: TRBJ1-1
v_gene: TRBV6-6

CDR3aa: CASIRDSTYGYTF
CDR3nt: TGTGCCAGCATTAGGGACAGCACCTATGGCTACACCTTC
d_gene: TRBD1
abundance: few
j_gene: TRBJ1-2
v_gene: TRBV2

CDR3aa: CASKETGGHSYEQYF
CDR3nt: TGTGCCAGCAAAGAGACAGGGGGGCACTCCTACGAGCAGTACTTC
d_gene: TRBD1
abundance: -
j_gene: TRBJ2-7
v_gene: TRBV2

CDR3aa: CASSRSGQAQGTDTQYF
CDR3nt: TGTGCCAGCAGTCGTTCCGGTCAGGCCCAAGGCACAGATACGCAGTATTTT
d_gene: -
abundance: -
j_gene: TRBJ2-3
v_gene: TRBV11-2

CDR3aa: CAISERRYNSPLHF
CDR3nt: TGTGCCATCTCGGAGCGCAGATATAATTCACCCCTCCACTTT
d_gene: -
abundance: -
j_gene: TRBJ1-6
v_gene: TRBV10-3

CDR3aa: CASSFGGGEQYF
CDR3nt: TGTGCCAGCAGTTTTGGTGGAGGCGAGCAGTACTTC
d_gene: -
abundance: -
j_gene: TRBJ2-7
v_gene: TRBV27

CDR3aa: CASSIRGNGNQPQHF
CDR3nt: TGTGCCAGTAGTATCAGGGGGAATGGCAATCAGCCCCAGCATTTT
d_gene: TRBD1
abundance: -
j_gene: TRBJ1-5
v_gene: TRBV19

CDR3aa: CAIGTADNSPLHF
CDR3nt: TGTGCCATCGGGACAGCGGATAATTCACCCCTCCACTTT
d_gene: TRBD1
abundance: -
j_gene: TRBJ1-6
v_gene: TRBV10-3

CDR3aa: CASSPSTGSSYEQYF
CDR3nt: TGTGCCAGCAGTCCCTCCACGGGGAGTTCCTACGAGCAGTACTTC
d_gene: -
abundance: -
j_gene: TRBJ2-7
v_gene: TRBV27

CDR3aa: CASRLGGTGHYGYTF
CDR3nt: TGTGCCAGCAGGTTAGGGGGGACAGGACACTATGGCTACACCTTC
d_gene: TRBD1
abundance: -
j_gene: TRBJ1-2
v_gene: TRBV28

CDR3aa: CSVESGQNNEKLFF
CDR3nt: TGCAGCGTTGAAAGCGGACAGAATAATGAAAAACTGTTTTTT
d_gene: -
abundance: -
j_gene: TRBJ1-4
v_gene: TRBV29-1

CDR3aa: CASSLGRGGSTEAFF
CDR3nt: TGTGCCAGCAGCTTGGGGCGGGGGGGTTCCACTGAAGCTTTCTTT
d_gene: -
abundance: -
j_gene: TRBJ1-1
v_gene: TRBV11-2

CDR3aa: CASSLVTGTLGSEAFF
CDR3nt: TGTGCCAGCAGCTTAGTAACCGGGACACTCGGATCTGAAGCTTTCTTT
d_gene: -
abundance: -
j_gene: TRBJ1-1
v_gene: TRBV7-9

CDR3aa: CAWSYRKGSYNEQFF
CDR3nt: TGTGCCTGGAGTTATCGGAAGGGGTCCTACAATGAGCAGTTCTTC
d_gene: -
abundance: once
j_gene: TRBJ2-1
v_gene: TRBV30

CDR3aa: CASSQGLAGGLANTGELFF
CDR3nt: TGTGCCAGCAGCCAAGGGCTAGCGGGAGGCCTCGCGAACACCGGGGAGCTGTTTTTT
d_gene: TRBD2
abundance: once
j_gene: TRBJ2-2
v_gene: TRBV4-2

CDR3aa: CASSFLGGFHEQFF
CDR3nt: TGTGCCAGCAGTTTTTTAGGAGGTTTTCATGAGCAGTTCTTC
d_gene: -
abundance: -
j_gene: TRBJ2-1
v_gene: TRBV28

CDR3aa: CASRDYLPGNTIYF
CDR3nt: TGTGCCAGTAGGGACTATTTACCTGGAAACACCATATATTTT
d_gene: -
abundance: -
j_gene: TRBJ1-3
v_gene: TRBV19

CDR3aa: CASSLSTPGKLFF
CDR3nt: TGTGCCAGCAGTTTATCCACCCCGGGGAAACTGTTTTTT
d_gene: -
abundance: -
j_gene: TRBJ1-4
v_gene: TRBV27

CDR3aa: CASSLGAGTVVPGANVLTF
CDR3nt: TGTGCCAGCAGCTTAGGGGCCGGGACAGTGGTCCCTGGGGCCAACGTCCTGACTTTC
d_gene: TRBD1
abundance: -
j_gene: TRBJ2-6
v_gene: TRBV13

CDR3aa: CASSLSVSSQGRKQYF
CDR3nt: TGCGCCAGCAGCTTATCCGTGTCGTCCCAGGGAAGGAAGCAGTACTTC
d_gene: -
abundance: -
j_gene: TRBJ2-7
v_gene: TRBV5-1

CDR3aa: CASSAGLALLETQYF
CDR3nt: TGCGCCAGCAGCGCGGGACTAGCGCTTTTAGAGACCCAGTACTTC
d_gene: TRBD2
abundance: -
j_gene: TRBJ2-5
v_gene: TRBV5-1

CDR3aa: CASSPDRGSGNTIYF
CDR3nt: TGTGCCAGCAGCCCAGACAGGGGCTCGGGAAACACCATATATTTT
d_gene: TRBD1
abundance: -
j_gene: TRBJ1-3
v_gene: TRBV11-2

CDR3aa: CASSPRRALAGNTIYF
CDR3nt: TGTGCCAGCAGCCCTCGCAGGGCGCTGGCTGGAAACACCATATATTTT
d_gene: -
abundance: -
j_gene: TRBJ1-3
v_gene: TRBV5-6

CDR3aa: CASHRGYF
CDR3nt: TGTGCCAGCCACAGGGGATACTTC
d_gene: TRBD1
abundance: -
j_gene: TRBJ2-5
v_gene: TRBV27

CDR3aa: CAINRGEGYEQYF
CDR3nt: TGTGCCATCAACAGGGGGGAAGGGTACGAGCAGTACTTC
d_gene: TRBD1
abundance: -
j_gene: TRBJ2-7
v_gene: TRBV10-3

CDR3aa: CASSWRTGSPPQHF
CDR3nt: TGTGCCAGCAGTTGGCGGACAGGCTCTCCGCCCCAGCATTTT
d_gene: TRBD1
abundance: few
j_gene: TRBJ1-5
v_gene: TRBV27